The TCR beta chain under discussion was sequenced for a study of metastatic and nonmetastatic thyroid tumors. As for the study in general: Comparative analysis of repertoires was undertaken across blood and tumor or nodule tissue obtained from malignant and benign thyroid patients. Study-level points and caveats: When malignant thyroid tumors were compared with benign nodules, TCR beta diversity was reportedly significantly higher in the malignant tumors. This held in both blood and tumor samples.

Germline values: CDR1 LGHNT, CDR2 FRNRAP. This CDR3 has 15 amino acids. Between the trimmed V and J ends, which lost 6 bases and 3 bases, there was a span of 14 bases. In the authors' methods: Across clinicopathological groups, CDR3 differences served as the basis for building a distant-metastasis classifier for papillary thyroid cancer. TCRdb ran MiXCR on the PCR reads. The V and J calls and clone size are TCRdb's, not the authors'. The sample records tens of thousands of clones, roughly an eighth being singletons. In this sample, this clone turned up many times. What it recognizes is unknown. Before thyroid surgery, none of the patients had received any treatment.

Sequencing input: tumor tissue. V gene TRBV12-5 combines with J gene TRBJ2-2; TRBD1 is a possible D gene (5 bases). The receptor was derived from a female donor with papillary thyroid cancer or a benign thyroid nodule (not recorded which). Some clones in this sample may be carry-over from other donors' samples. The CDR3 DNA is TGTGCTAGTGGGCCATCCGGACATCACACCGGGGAGCTGTTTTTT. Its protein is CASGPSGHHTGELFF. The full variable domain, completed using reference TRBV12-5 and TRBJ2-2, is DARVTQTPRHKVTEMGQEVTMRCQPILGHNTVFWYRQTMMQGLELLAYFRNRAPLDDSGMPKDRFSAEMPDATLATLKIQPSEPRDSAVYFCASGPSGHHTGELFFGEGSRLTVL.